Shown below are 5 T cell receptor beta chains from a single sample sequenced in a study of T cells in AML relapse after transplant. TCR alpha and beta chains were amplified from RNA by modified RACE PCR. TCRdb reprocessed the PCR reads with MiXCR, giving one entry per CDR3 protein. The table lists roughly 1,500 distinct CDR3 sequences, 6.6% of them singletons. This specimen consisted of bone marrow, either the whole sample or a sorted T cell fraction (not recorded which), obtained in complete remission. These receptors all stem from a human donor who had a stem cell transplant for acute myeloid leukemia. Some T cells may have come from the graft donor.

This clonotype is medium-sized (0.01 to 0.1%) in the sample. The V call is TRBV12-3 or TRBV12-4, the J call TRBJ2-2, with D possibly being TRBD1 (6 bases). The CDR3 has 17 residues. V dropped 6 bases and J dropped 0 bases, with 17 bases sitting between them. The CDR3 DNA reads TGTGCCAGCAGCCCCGGGACATCGTTTTCGAACACCGGGGAGCTGTTTTTT. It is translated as CASSPGTSFSNTGELFF.

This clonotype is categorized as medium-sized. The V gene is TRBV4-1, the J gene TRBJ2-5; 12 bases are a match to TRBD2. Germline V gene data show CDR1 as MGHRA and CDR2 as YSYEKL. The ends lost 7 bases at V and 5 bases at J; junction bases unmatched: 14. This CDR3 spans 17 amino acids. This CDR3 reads CASTPTSGRLGGETQYF. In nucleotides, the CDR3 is TGCGCCAGCACCCCGACTAGCGGGAGACTGGGAGGGGAGACCCAGTACTTC.

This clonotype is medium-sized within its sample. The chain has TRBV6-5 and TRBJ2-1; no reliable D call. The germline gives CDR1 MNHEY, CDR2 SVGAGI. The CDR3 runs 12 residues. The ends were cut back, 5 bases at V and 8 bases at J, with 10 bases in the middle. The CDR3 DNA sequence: TGTGCCAGCAGTGGACCTGGGCATGAGCAGTTCTTC. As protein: CASSGPGHEQFF.

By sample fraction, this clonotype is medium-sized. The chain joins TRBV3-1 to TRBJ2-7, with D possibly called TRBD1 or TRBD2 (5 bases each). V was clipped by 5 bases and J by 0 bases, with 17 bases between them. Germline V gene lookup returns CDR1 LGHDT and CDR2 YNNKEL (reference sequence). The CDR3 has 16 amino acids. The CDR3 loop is CASSAVGTLSSYEQYF. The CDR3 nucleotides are TGTGCCAGCAGCGCCGTCGGGACCCTGAGCTCCTACGAGCAGTACTTC.

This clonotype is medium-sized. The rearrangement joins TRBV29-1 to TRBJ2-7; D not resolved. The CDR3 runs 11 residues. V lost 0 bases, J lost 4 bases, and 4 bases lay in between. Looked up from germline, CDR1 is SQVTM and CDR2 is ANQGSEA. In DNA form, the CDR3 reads TGCAGCGTTGAAGAAGGATACGAGCAGTACTTC. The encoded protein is CSVEEGYEQYF.